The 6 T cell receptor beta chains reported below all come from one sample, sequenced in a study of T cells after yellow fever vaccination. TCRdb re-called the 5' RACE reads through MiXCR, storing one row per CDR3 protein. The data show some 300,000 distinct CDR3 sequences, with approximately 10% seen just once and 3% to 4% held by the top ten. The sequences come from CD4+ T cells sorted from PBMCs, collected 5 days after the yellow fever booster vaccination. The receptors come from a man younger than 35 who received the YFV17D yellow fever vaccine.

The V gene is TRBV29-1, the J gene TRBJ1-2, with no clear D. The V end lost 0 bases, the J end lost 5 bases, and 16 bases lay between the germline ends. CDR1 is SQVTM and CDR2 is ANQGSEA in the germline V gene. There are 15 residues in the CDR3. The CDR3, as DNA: TGCAGCGTTGAAGATCTTATCACAGACGGTTATGGCTACACCTTC. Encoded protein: CSVEDLITDGYGYTF.

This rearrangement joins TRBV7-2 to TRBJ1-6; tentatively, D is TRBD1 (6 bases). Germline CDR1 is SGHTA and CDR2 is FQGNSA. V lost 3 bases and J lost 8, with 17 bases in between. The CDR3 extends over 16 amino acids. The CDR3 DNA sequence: TGTGCCAGCAGCTTTACAGGGAGGGCTCCGGATTCACCCCTCCACTTT. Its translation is CASSFTGRAPDSPLHF.

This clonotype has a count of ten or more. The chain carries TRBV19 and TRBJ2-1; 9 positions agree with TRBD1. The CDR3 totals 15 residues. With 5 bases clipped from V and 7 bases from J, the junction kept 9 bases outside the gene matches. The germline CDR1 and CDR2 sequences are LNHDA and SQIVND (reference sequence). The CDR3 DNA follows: TGTGCCAGTAGTTATGTCGGGACAGGGTCTAATGAGCAGTTCTTC. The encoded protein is CASSYVGTGSNEQFF.

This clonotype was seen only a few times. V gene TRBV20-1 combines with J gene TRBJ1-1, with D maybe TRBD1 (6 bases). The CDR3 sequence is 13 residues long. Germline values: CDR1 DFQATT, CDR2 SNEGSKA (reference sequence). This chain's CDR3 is CRAAGTLNTEAFF. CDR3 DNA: TGCAGGGCCGCCGGGACACTGAACACTGAAGCTTTCTTT.

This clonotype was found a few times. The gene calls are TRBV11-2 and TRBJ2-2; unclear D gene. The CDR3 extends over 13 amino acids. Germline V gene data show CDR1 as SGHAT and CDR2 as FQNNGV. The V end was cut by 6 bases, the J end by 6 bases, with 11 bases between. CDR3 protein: CASSFLGPGELFF. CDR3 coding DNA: TGTGCCAGCAGTTTCCTAGGTCCCGGGGAGCTGTTTTTT. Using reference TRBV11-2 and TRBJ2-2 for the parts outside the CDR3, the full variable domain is EAGVAQSPRYKIIEKRQSVAFWCNPISGHATLYWYQQILGQGPKLLIQFQNNGVVDDSQLPKDRFSAERLKGVDSTLKIQPAKLEDSAVYLCASSFLGPGELFFGEGSRLTVL.

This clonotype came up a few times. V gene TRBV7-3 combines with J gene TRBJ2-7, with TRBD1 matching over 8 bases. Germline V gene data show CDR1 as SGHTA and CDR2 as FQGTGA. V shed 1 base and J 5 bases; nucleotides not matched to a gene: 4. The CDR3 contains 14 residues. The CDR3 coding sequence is TGTGCCAGCAGCTTAATGGGGGACAGGAACGAGCAGTACTTC. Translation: CASSLMGDRNEQYF.